This TCR beta chain stems from a study of shared clonotypes between healthy human individuals (dated by TCRdb to 2020 to 2022). With regard to the full study: The cohort included three men and a couple of women between 18 and 49 years of age. For each donor, CD4 naive and CD4 memory were each run on three plates, CD8 naive on two plates, and CD8 memory on one plate. Libraries were prepared and TCR repertoires were sequenced by different laboratories using diverse techniques, in order to increase sequencing depth and limit assay-specific biases. Between about 0.94 and 10 billion PBMCs per donor were obtained by leukapheresis. To estimate repertoire size and how much clonotype sharing occurs between individuals, the study deeply sequenced the blood TCR repertoires of several healthy adults.

The CDR3 numbers 13 residues from cysteine through phenylalanine. Solely the CDR3 DNA is kept, with 39 bases framed from the first base. A distance of 5 bases separates the germline ends of V and J, which lose 3 bases and 1 base respectively. The germline V gene supplies CDR1 SGHTA and CDR2 FQGTGA. Donors were healthy HIV-negative adults with no recently reported acute infections or vaccinations. Every donor was a Caucasian adult residing in Nashville, Tennessee, USA. CD4+ T cells were enriched by magnetic negative selection; naive cells were then positively selected on CD45RA, and the negative fraction formed the memory subset. Blood was obtained by leukapheresis, after which PBMCs were separated by Ficoll-Histopaque density gradient centrifugation and cryopreserved in liquid nitrogen vapor phase. Purity and quantity of every magnetically sorted T cell population were checked by analytical flow cytometry. Genomic DNA was isolated from every sorted fraction and measured by UV absorbance on a Nanodrop 2000c.

Results the study describes overall, beyond this receptor: Only blood was sampled, and tissue TCR repertoires likely differ from those in blood. The genetic and exposure-history diversity represented was limited by the small number of donors. Based on pairwise subsampling, the degree of clonotype sharing among donors was expected to be affected by sequencing depth. Estimated clonotype richness was generally larger for naive than for memory subsets. Compared with non-shared clonotypes, clonotypes shared by all four sorted-subset donors had higher generation probabilities. Incomplete sequencing was indicated by rarefaction of sorted-subset datasets, despite the large sequencing depth. Across a few donors, around 5% of naive CD4, roughly 3.5% of naive CD8, approximately 2.5% of memory CD4, and about 0.4% of memory CD8 clonotypes were shared.

For this clone: The antigen it recognizes is unknown. Base qualities were left out, and no much larger clone turns up one base away. Other DNA sequences of this sample code for an identical CDR3.

Using the deep immunoSEQ assay, TCR CDR3 regions were amplified from genomic DNA by multiplex PCR. Extracted genomic DNA from each cell subset was spread evenly across all wells of several immunoSEQ 96-well plates, with each plate serving as a replicate. For sorted subsets, each replicate PCR was loaded with approximately 200 ng genomic DNA, equivalent to some 31,000 T cell genomes. The purified libraries were quantified using a Qubit 3.0 fluorometer, sized with a Bioanalyzer 2100, and then quantified again using the KAPA Library Quantification kit. Each immunoSEQ 96-well plate was sequenced on its own single-read 150-cycle Illumina NextSeq 550 flow cell. The authors processed their data as follows. The immunoSEQ output contained only junctional sequences without quality scores, so filtering could not match that applied to full-length reads. To assign V/J genes and CDR3, sequences were annotated against IMGT germline references using PyIR, a Python wrapper for IgBLAST v1.9. Reads with weak V/J assignments (E-value above 1e-6), missing CDR3, stop codons, out-of-frame junctions, or ambiguous translated residues were removed. V3J clonotypes were defined as sequences sharing the same inferred V gene, J gene, and CDR3 amino acid sequence. The percentage overlap between two repertoires was calculated by dividing the number of shared unique clonotypes by the size of the smaller repertoire. Richness of each repertoire was evaluated using RTK rarefaction, the Chao1 estimator, and Recon v2.1 estimates of unobserved clonotypes. OLGA was used to compute generation probabilities for all TCRbeta clonotypes that the gDNA method yielded from a few donors. Drawn from immuneACCESS, this table holds only the in-frame rearrangements with V and J called that TCRdb kept. Clones are partly lost; checked studies trace under half to an unresolved V gene and leave the rest unexplained. V, J and clone size were drawn from that table, and D and trimming were deduced from the DNA. This sample holds approximately 2.1 million clones; about 92% were observed only once. The top ten hold 0.3% to 0.4% of the sample.

This receptor chain uses TRBV7-3 and TRBJ2-3, with the D gene call left open. This sequence originates from a man younger than 35 in good health. Some clones in this sample may be carry-over from other donors' samples. Sequencing input: naive CD4+ T cells from PBMCs. This specimen's cell subset or site label, interpreted: CD45RA+ positively selected. The CDR3 here reads CASSLSGTDTQYF. The DNA sequence reads TGTGCCAGCAGCTTGTCTGGCACAGATACGCAGTATTTT.